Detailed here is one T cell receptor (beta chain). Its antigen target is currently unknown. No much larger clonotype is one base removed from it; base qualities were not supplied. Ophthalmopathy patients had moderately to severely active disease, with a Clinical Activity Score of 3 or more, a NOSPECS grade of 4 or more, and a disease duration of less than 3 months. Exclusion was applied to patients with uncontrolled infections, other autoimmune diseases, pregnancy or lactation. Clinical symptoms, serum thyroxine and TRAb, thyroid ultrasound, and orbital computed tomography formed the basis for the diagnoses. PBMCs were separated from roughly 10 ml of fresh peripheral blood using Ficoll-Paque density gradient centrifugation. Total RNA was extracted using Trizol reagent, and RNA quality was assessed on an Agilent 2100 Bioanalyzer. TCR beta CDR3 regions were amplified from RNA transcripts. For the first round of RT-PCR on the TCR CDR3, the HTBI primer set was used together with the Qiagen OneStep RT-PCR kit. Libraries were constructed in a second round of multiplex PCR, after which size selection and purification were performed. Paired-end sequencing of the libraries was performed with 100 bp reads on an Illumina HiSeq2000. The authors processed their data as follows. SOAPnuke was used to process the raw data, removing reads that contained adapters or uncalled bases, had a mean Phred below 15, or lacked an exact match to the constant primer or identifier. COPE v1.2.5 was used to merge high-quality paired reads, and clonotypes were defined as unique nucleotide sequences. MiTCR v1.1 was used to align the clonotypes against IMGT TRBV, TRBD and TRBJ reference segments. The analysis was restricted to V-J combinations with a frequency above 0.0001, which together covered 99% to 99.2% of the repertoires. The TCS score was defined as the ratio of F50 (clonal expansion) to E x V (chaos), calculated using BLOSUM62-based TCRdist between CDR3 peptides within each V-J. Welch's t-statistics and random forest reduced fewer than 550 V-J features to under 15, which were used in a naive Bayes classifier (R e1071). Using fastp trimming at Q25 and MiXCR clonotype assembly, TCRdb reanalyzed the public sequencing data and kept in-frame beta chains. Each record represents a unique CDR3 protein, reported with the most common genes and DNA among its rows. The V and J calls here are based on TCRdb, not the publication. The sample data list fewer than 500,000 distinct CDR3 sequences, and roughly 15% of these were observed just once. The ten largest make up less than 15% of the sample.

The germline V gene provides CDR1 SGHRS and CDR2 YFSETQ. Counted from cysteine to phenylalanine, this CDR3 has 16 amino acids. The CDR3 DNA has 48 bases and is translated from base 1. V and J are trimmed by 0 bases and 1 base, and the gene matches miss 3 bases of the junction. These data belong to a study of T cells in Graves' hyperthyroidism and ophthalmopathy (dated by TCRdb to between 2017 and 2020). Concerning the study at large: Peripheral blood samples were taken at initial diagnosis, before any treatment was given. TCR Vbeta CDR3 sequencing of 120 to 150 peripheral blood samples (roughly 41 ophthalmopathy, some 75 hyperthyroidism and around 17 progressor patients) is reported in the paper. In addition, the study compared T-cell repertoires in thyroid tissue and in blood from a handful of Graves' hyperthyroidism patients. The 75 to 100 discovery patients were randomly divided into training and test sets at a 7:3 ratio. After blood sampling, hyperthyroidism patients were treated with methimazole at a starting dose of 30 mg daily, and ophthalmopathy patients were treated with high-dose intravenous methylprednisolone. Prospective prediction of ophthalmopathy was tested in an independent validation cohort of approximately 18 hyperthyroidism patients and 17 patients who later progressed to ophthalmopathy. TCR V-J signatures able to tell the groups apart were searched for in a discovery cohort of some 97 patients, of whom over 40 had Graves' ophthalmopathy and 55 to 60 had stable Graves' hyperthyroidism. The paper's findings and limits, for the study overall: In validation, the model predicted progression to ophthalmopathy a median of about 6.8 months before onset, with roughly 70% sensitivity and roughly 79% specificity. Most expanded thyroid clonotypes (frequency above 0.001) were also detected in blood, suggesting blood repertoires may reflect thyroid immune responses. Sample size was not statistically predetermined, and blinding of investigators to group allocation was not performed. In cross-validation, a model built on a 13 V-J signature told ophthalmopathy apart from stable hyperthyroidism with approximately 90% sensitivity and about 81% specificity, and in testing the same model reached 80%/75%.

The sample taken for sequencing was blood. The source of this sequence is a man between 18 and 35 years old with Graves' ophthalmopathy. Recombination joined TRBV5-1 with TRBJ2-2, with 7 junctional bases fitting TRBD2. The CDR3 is CASSLDLAVNTGELFF. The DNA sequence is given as TGCGCCAGCAGCTTGGATCTAGCGGTGAACACCGGGGAGCTGTTTTTT.